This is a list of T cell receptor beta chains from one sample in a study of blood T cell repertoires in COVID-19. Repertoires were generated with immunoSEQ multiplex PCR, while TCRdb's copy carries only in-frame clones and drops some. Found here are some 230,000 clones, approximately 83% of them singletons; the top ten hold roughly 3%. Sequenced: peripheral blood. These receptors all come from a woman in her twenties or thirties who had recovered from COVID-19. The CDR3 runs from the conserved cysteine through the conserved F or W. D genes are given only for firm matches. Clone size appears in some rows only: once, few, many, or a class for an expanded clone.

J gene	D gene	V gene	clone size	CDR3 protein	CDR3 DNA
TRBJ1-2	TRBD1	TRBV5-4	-	CASSVGGFGTGVGYTF	TGTGCCAGCAGCGTGGGGGGGTTTGGGACAGGGGTTGGCTACACCTTC
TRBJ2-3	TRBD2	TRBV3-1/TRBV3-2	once	CASSPRRNSGATDTQYF	TGTGCCAGCAGCCCAAGGAGGAATAGCGGGGCCACAGATACGCAGTATTTT
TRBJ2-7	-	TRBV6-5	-	CASIISLVAYEQYF	TGTGCCAGCATCATTTCACTGGTTGCCTACGAGCAGTACTTC
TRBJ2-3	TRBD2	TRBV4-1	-	CASSQVLAASTDTQYF	TGCGCCAGCAGCCAAGTTCTAGCGGCCAGCACAGATACGCAGTATTTT
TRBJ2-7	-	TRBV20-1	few	CSASLGYRETDEQYF	TGCAGTGCTAGTTTGGGCTATCGGGAGACGGACGAGCAGTACTTC
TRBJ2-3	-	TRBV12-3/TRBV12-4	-	CASSSSTDTQYF	TGTGCCAGCAGTTCTAGCACAGATACGCAGTATTTT
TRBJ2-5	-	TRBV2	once	CATSRETQYF	TGTGCCACGTCCAGGGAGACCCAGTACTTC
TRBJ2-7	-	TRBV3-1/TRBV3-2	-	CASQKRGTYEQYF	TGTGCCAGCCAGAAGAGGGGGACCTACGAGCAGTACTTC
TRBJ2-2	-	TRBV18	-	CASSPNSPGELFF	TGTGCCAGCTCACCTAACAGCCCCGGGGAGCTGTTTTTT
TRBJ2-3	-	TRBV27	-	CASNPRQGISDTQYF	TGTGCCAGCAATCCGCGGCAGGGGATATCAGATACGCAGTATTTT